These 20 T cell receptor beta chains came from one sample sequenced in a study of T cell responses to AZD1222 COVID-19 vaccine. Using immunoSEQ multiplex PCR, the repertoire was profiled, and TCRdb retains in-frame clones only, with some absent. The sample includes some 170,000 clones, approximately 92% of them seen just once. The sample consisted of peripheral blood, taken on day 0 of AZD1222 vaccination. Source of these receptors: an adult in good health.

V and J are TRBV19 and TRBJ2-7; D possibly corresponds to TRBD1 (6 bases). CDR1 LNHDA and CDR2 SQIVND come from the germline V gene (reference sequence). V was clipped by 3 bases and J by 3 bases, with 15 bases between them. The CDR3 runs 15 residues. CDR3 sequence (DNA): TGTGCCAGTAGTATCAGGGGCCGTGGGTACTACGAGCAGTACTTC. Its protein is CASSIRGRGYYEQYF.

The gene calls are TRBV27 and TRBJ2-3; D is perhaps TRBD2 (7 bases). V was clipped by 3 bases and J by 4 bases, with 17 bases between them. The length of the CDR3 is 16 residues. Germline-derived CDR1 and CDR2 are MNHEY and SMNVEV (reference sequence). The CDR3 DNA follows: TGTGCCAGCAGTTTCTTCACTGGAGGGGGGGCAGATACGCAGTATTTT. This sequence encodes CASSFFTGGGADTQYF.

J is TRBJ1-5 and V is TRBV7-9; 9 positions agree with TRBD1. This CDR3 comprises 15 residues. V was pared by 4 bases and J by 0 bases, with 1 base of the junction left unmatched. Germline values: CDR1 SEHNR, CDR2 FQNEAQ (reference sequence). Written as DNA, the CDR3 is TGTGCCAGCAGCTCGGGACAGGGTAGCAATCAGCCCCAGCATTTT. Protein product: CASSSGQGSNQPQHF.

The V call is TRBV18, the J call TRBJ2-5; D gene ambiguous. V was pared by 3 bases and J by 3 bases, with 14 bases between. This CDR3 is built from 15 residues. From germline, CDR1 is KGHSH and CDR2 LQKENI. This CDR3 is CASSPPTQLKETQYF. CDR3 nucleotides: TGTGCCAGCTCACCGCCGACACAGCTAAAAGAGACCCAGTACTTC.

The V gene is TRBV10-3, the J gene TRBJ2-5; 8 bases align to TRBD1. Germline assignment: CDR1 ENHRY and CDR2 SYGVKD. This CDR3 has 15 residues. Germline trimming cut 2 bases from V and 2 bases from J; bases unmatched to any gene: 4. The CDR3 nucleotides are TGTGCCATCAGTGAGCCAGGGACAGGACAAGAGACCCAGTACTTC. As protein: CAISEPGTGQETQYF.

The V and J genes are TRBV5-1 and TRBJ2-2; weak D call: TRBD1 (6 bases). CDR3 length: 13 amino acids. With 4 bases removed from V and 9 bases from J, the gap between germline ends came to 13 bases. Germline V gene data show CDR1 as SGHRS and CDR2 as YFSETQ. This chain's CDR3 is CASSQGPRRELFF. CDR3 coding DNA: TGCGCCAGCAGCCAGGGGCCACGAAGGGAGCTGTTTTTT. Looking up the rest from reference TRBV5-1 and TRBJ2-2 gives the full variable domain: KAGVTQTPRYLIKTRGQQVTLSCSPISGHRSVSWYQQTPGQGLQFLFEYFSETQRNKGNFPGRFSGRQFSNSRSEMNVSTLELGDSALYLCASSQGPRRELFFGEGSRLTVL.

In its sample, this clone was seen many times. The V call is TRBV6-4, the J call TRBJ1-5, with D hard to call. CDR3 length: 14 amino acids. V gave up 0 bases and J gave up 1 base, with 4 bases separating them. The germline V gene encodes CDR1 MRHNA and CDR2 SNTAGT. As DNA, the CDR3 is TGTGCCAGCAGTGACTCGAGGAGCAATCAGCCCCAGCATTTT. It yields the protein CASSDSRSNQPQHF.

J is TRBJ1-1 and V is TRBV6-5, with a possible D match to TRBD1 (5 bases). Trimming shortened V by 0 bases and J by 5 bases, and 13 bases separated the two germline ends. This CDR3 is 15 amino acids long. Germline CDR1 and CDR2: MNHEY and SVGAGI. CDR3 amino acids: CASSYSRSGRTEAFF. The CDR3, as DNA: TGTGCCAGCAGTTACTCGCGGTCAGGGCGAACTGAAGCTTTCTTT.

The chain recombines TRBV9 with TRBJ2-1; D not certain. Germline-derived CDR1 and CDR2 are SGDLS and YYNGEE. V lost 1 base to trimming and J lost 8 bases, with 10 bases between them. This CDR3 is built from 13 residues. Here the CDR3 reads CASSVLGAHEQFF. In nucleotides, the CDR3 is TGTGCCAGCAGCGTACTTGGTGCCCATGAGCAGTTCTTC.

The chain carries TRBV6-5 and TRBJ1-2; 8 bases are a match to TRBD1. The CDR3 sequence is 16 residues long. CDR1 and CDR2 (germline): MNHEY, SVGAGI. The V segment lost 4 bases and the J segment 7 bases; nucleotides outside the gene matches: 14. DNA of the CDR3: TGTGCCAGCAGTTCCGGGACAGGAGGGTTTTCGGCTGGCTACACCTTC. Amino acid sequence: CASSSGTGGFSAGYTF.

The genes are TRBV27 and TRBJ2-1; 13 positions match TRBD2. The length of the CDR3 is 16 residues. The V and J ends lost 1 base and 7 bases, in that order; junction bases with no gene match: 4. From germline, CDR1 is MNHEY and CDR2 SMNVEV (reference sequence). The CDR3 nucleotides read TGTGCCAGCAGTTTATTAGGGACTAGCGGGATAAATGAGCAGTTCTTC. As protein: CASSLLGTSGINEQFF.

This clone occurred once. The CDR3 is CASSIGIATNEKLFF. The CDR3 bases are TGTGCCAGTAGTATCGGAATTGCAACTAATGAAAAACTGTTTTTT. The chain couples TRBV19 to TRBJ1-4; no definite D call. V shed 3 bases and J shed 0 bases, with 8 bases lying between them. The CDR3 has 15 amino acids. The germline V gene has CDR1 LNHDA and CDR2 SQIVND (reference sequence). The full variable domain, in which reference TRBV19 and TRBJ1-4 provide the parts outside the CDR3, is DGGITQSPKYLFRKEGQNVTLSCEQNLNHDAMYWYRQDPGQGLRLIYYSQIVNDFQKGDIAEGYSVSREKKESFPLTVTSAQKNPTAFYLCASSIGIATNEKLFFGSGTQLSVL.

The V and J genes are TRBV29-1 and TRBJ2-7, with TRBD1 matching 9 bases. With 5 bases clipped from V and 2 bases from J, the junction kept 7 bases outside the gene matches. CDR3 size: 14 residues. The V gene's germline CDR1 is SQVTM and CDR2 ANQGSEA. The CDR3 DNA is TGCAGCGTTCGGGACAGGGTCCCTCCCTACGAGCAGTACTTC. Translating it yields CSVRDRVPPYEQYF.

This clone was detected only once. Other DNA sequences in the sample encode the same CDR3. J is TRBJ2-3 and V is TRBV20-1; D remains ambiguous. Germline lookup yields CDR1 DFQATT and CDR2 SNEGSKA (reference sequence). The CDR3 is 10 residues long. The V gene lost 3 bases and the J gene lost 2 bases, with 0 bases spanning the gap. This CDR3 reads CSASTDTQYF. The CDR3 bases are TGCAGTGCTAGCACAGATACGCAGTATTTT.

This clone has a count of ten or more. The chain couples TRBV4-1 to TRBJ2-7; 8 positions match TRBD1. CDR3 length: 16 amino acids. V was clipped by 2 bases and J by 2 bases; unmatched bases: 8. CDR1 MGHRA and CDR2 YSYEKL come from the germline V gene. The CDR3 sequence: CASSQSGTGPPYEQYF. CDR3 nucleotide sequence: TGCGCCAGCAGCCAATCCGGGACAGGCCCTCCCTACGAGCAGTACTTC.

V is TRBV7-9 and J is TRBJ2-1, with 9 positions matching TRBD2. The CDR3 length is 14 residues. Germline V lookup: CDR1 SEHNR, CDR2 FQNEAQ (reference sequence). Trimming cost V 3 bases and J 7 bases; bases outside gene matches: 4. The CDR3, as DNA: TGTGCCAGCAGCTTGCGGGAGGGCCGGAATGAGCAGTTCTTC. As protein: CASSLREGRNEQFF.

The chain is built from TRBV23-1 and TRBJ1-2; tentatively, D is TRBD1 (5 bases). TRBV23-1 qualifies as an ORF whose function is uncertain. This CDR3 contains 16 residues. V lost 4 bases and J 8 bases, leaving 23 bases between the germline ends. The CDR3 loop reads CASSPHVRGRRGGYTF. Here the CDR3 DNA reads TGCGCCAGCAGTCCCCACGTGAGGGGCCGTCGTGGGGGCTACACCTTC.

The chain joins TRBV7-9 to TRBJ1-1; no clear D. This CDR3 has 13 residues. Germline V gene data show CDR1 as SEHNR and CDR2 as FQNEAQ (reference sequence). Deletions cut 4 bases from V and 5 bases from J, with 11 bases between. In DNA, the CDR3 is TGTGCCAGCAGCTCGAGGGTCCAGACTGAAGCTTTCTTT. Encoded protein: CASSSRVQTEAFF.

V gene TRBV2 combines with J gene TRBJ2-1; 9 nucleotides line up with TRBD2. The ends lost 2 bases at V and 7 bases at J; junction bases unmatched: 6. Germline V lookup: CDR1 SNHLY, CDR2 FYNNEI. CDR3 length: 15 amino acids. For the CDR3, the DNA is TGTGCCAGCAGTGAATGGCGAGCGGGAGGTAATGAGCAGTTCTTC. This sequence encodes CASSEWRAGGNEQFF. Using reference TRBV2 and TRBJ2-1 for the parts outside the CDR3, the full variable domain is EPEVTQTPSHQVTQMGQEVILRCVPISNHLYFYWYRQILGQKVEFLVSFYNNEISEKSEIFDDQFSVERPDGSNFTLKIRSTKLEDSAMYFCASSEWRAGGNEQFFGPGTRLTVL.

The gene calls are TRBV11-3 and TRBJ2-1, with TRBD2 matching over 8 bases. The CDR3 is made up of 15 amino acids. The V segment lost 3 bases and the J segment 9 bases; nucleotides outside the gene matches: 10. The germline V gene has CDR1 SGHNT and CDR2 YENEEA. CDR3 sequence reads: CASSFRPGLDFEQFF. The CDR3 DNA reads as TGTGCCAGCAGCTTTAGACCGGGACTAGACTTTGAGCAGTTCTTC.